This T cell receptor beta chain was sequenced during a study of CD8 T cells in Susac syndrome. With 4 bases removed from V and 0 bases from J, the gap between germline ends came to 6 bases. CDR3 length: 12 amino acids. Germline assignment: CDR1 SQVTM and CDR2 ANQGSEA. The RNA input was about 0.45 to 1 ug, and it was reverse transcribed with random hexamers. One entry per CDR3 protein, called by TCRdb with MiXCR from the immunoSEQ multiplex PCR reads. The table records about 300,000 distinct CDR3 sequences, 75% to 90% of them present only once. High-throughput TCR beta sequencing covered peripheral CD8+ and CD4+ T cells.

The clonotype was recovered from a human donor with multiple sclerosis. Sequenced material: CD8+ T cells from PBMCs. The chain has TRBV29-1 and TRBJ1-1, with D uncertain. The CDR3 bases are TGCAGCGTTGGAAGTCTGAACACTGAAGCTTTCTTT. Translation: CSVGSLNTEAFF.